These 17 T cell receptor beta chains were sequenced from one sample in a study of cytomegalovirus exposure and HLA in healthy donors. In the PCR, 60 Vbeta and 13 Jbeta primers were used. Here immunoSEQ multiplex PCR was the method, and the copy in TCRdb shows in-frame clones only, minus some. The profile shows some 110,000 clones, under 85% of them singletons. Sequencing was done on a sample of PBMCs. These receptor sequences come from a woman aged 40 to 50 in good health and CMV-seropositive.

Only a few counts were recorded for this clone. This chain links TRBV11-2 with TRBJ2-7; 9 nucleotides line up with TRBD1. V lost 2 bases, J lost 9 bases, and 17 bases stayed unmatched. Per the germline V gene, CDR1 is SGHAT and CDR2 is FQNNGV. This CDR3 is built from 17 residues. CDR3 DNA sequence: TGTGCCAGCAGCTTAACGATGGGGGGACAGGGACCCGTCGGGCAGTACTTC. Protein product: CASSLTMGGQGPVGQYF.

Only a few counts were recorded for this clone. J is TRBJ2-5 and V is TRBV7-3; TRBD2 aligns across 12 bases. Germline-derived CDR1 and CDR2 are SGHTA and FQGTGA. Trimming removed 2 bases from V and 4 bases from J; junction bases left unmatched: 11. This CDR3 region has 18 residues. The CDR3: CASSLGGLAGGSRETQYF. In nucleotides, the CDR3 is TGTGCCAGCAGCTTAGGGGGGCTAGCGGGAGGGTCTCGAGAGACCCAGTACTTC.

The rearrangement uses TRBV5-1 and TRBJ1-5, with D perhaps TRBD1 (6 bases). Germline loops: CDR1 SGHRS, CDR2 YFSETQ. Trimming removed 0 bases from V and 5 bases from J, with 15 bases in between. This CDR3 has 16 residues. DNA for the CDR3: TGCGCCAGCAGCTTGGGGTATGGGGGCTCGGATCAGCCCCAGCATTTT. Translation: CASSLGYGGSDQPQHF.

This clone was picked up one time. The rearrangement joins TRBV5-1 to TRBJ1-1; TRBD1 is a possible D gene (6 bases). Germline V gene sequence: CDR1 SGHRS, CDR2 YFSETQ. The CDR3 contains 14 residues. The V end was cut by 0 bases, the J end by 4 bases, with 10 bases between. The CDR3 sequence: CASSLGQGITEAFF. The DNA of the CDR3 is TGCGCCAGCAGCTTGGGGCAGGGGATCACTGAAGCTTTCTTT.

V and J are TRBV28 and TRBJ2-5; TRBD2 is a possible D gene (6 bases). V lost 2 bases and J lost 4, with 14 bases in between. Looked up from germline, CDR1 is MDHEN and CDR2 is SYDVKM. The CDR3 loop spans 15 amino acids. The CDR3 protein is CASSLLVGGSETQYF. DNA for the CDR3: TGTGCCAGCAGTTTACTTGTCGGGGGATCAGAGACCCAGTACTTC.

Points on this clone: The junction departs from the called germline gene at one end, perhaps through a read error. V is TRBV10-2 and J is TRBJ2-4, with 8 bases aligning to TRBD2. The germline V gene encodes CDR1 WSHSY and CDR2 SAAADI. The CDR3 consists of 14 residues. CDR3 loop: CASRDSGTKNIQYF. Here the CDR3 DNA reads TGCGCCAGCCGTGATAGCGGGACCAAAAACATTCAGTACTTC.

The chain employs TRBV28 and TRBJ2-7; 10 positions agree with TRBD2. Germline V gene lookup returns CDR1 MDHEN and CDR2 SYDVKM. The junction had 6 bases not matched to a gene; V was cut back by 5 bases and J by 2 bases. This CDR3 region has 15 residues. The CDR3 loop is CASSATSGRTYEQYF. CDR3 DNA: TGTGCCAGCAGTGCGACTAGCGGGCGAACCTACGAGCAGTACTTC.

This sequence joins TRBV6-1 and TRBJ2-2; 7 bases match TRBD2. The CDR3 runs 14 residues. The germline V gene encodes CDR1 MNHNS and CDR2 SASEGT. The V gene end was trimmed by 6 bases and the J gene end by 3 bases; junction bases not matched to a gene: 4. The CDR3 bases are TGTGCCAGCAGGCGGACTAGAGACACCGGGGAGCTGTTTTTT. Protein: CASRRTRDTGELFF.

The chain carries TRBV6-1 and TRBJ1-3; D is ambiguous. Germline V CDR1 and CDR2: MNHNS, SASEGT. The CDR3 loop spans 16 amino acids. V lost 1 base and J 2 bases, leaving 12 bases between the germline ends. This CDR3 is CASSEGRILAGNTIYF. CDR3 coding DNA: TGTGCCAGCAGTGAAGGGAGGATTCTTGCTGGAAACACCATATATTTT.

This chain uses TRBV5-1 with TRBJ1-4; no definite D call. CDR1 and CDR2 from the germline V gene are SGHRS and YFSETQ. The CDR3 length is 13 residues. V lost 1 base and J 6 bases, leaving 7 bases between the germline ends. CDR3 in DNA: TGCGCCAGCAGCTTGCGGGGTTATGAAAAACTGTTTTTT. Encoded protein: CASSLRGYEKLFF.

The gene calls are TRBV7-8 and TRBJ2-7; TRBD2 matches at 8 bases. This CDR3 is 16 amino acids long. The germline gives CDR1 SGHVS, CDR2 FQNEAQ. V shed 5 bases, J shed 3 bases, and the junction held 12 bases outside the gene matches. The CDR3, as DNA: TGTGCCAGCAGCCCAAAGCGGGAGTGGAATTACTACGAGCAGTACTTC. It translates to CASSPKREWNYYEQYF.

The V gene is TRBV19, the J gene TRBJ2-3, with TRBD2 identical over 7 bases. The V segment lost 2 bases and the J segment 0 bases; nucleotides outside the gene matches: 14. The CDR3 runs 19 residues. In germline, CDR1 is LNHDA, CDR2 SQIVND (reference sequence). CDR3 in DNA: TGTGCCAGTAGTATAAAGACCAGCGGGATGGGGTGGAGCACAGATACGCAGTATTTT. It encodes CASSIKTSGMGWSTDTQYF.

The chain couples TRBV4-1 to TRBJ2-7, with D possibly being TRBD1 (6 bases). The CDR3 is 14 amino acids. Germline V gene data show CDR1 as MGHRA and CDR2 as YSYEKL. Trimming removed 4 bases at V and 2 bases at J, with 12 bases between. The CDR3 DNA reads as TGCGCCAGCAGCCCGGACAGAGATACCTACGAGCAGTACTTC. Translation: CASSPDRDTYEQYF.

The rearrangement joins TRBV7-9 to TRBJ2-1; TRBD2 might be the D (6 bases). The CDR3 contains 13 residues. Trimming took 3 bases from V and 9 from J, leaving 12 bases between them. Germline assignment: CDR1 SEHNR and CDR2 FQNEAQ (reference sequence). CDR3: CASSFMGGGEQFF. CDR3 bases: TGTGCCAGCAGCTTTATGGGGGGAGGTGAGCAGTTCTTC.

V usage is TRBV5-1 and J usage is TRBJ2-2; no clear D gene. Germline values: CDR1 SGHRS, CDR2 YFSETQ. The V gene lost 0 bases and the J gene lost 6 bases, with 18 bases spanning the gap. The CDR3 has 17 amino acids. CDR3 sequence: CASSLVLVYQFAGELFF. CDR3 nucleotides: TGCGCCAGCAGCTTGGTATTGGTATATCAGTTTGCCGGGGAGCTGTTTTTT.

The chain couples TRBV5-6 to TRBJ2-7, with D possibly TRBD1 on 6 matching bases. Germline CDR1 is SGHDT and CDR2 is YYEEEE. The ends were cut back, 5 bases at V and 1 base at J, with 10 bases in the middle. There are 13 residues in the CDR3. The CDR3 protein is CASSPQGSYEQYF. For the CDR3, the DNA is TGTGCCAGCAGTCCCCAGGGGTCCTACGAGCAGTACTTC. The entire variable domain, with the rest obtained from reference TRBV5-6 and TRBJ2-7, is as follows: DAGVTQSPTHLIKTRGQQVTLRCSPKSGHDTVSWYQQALGQGPQFIFQYYEEEERQRGNFPDRFSGHQFPNYSSELNVNALLLGDSALYLCASSPQGSYEQYFGPGTRLTVT.

The CDR3 nucleotides are TGTGCCAGCAGTTTACGGGGGGGCACTGAAGCTTTCTTT. This encodes CASSLRGGTEAFF. V is TRBV27 and J is TRBJ1-1; D possibly corresponds to TRBD1 (5 bases). Deletions cut 2 bases from V and 4 bases from J, with 8 bases between. The CDR3 sequence is 13 residues long. The germline V gene encodes CDR1 MNHEY and CDR2 SMNVEV (reference sequence).